These 26 T cell receptor beta chains share one sample of origin, sequenced in a study of T-cell memory formation after mild COVID-19. TCRdb analysed the 5' RACE reads with MiXCR anew, one entry per CDR3 protein. The sample lists around 200,000 distinct CDR3 sequences; 25% to 35% were seen once. The source material was PBMCs or a T cell subset sorted from them (not recorded which). These receptors were taken from an adult woman who had mild COVID-19 (a few samples of this study predate the infection). Cell type and time point are not known.

This clonotype was counted a few times. The V gene is TRBV27, the J gene TRBJ2-1, with D tentatively TRBD1 (6 bases). Germline CDR1 reads MNHEY; CDR2 reads SMNVEV (reference sequence). V lost 4 bases to trimming and J lost 11 bases, with 15 bases between them. The CDR3 contains 13 residues. The CDR3 DNA reads as TGTGCCAGCAGTTCAGGACAGAGGCCCCAGCAGTTCTTC. Its protein product is CASSSGQRPQQFF.

This sequence joins TRBV18 and TRBJ1-2, with 11 bases matching TRBD1. Unmatched junction bases numbered 11, after V lost 3 bases and J lost 8 bases. The CDR3 consists of 16 residues. Germline values: CDR1 KGHSH, CDR2 LQKENI. The DNA of the CDR3 is TGTGCCAGCTCACCCCTCGGCGGACAGGGGGCGCGGGGCTACACCTTC. Its translation: CASSPLGGQGARGYTF.

This clonotype was detected a few times. This chain links TRBV14 with TRBJ2-7, with 9 bases that match TRBD2. J lost 0 bases, V lost 4 bases, and 13 bases had no gene match. The CDR3 runs to 18 residues. CDR1 is SGHDN and CDR2 is FVKESK in the germline V gene. CDR3 sequence reads: CASSPGSSGRPHSYEQYF. The CDR3 DNA reads TGTGCCAGCAGCCCCGGTAGTAGCGGGAGACCCCACTCCTACGAGCAGTACTTC.

The chain couples TRBV3-1 to TRBJ2-6; tentatively, D is TRBD2 (6 bases). CDR3 length equals 18 residues. V was shortened by 3 bases and J by 2 bases, with 17 bases between the two germline ends. CDR1 LGHDT and CDR2 YNNKEL come from the germline V gene (reference sequence). The CDR3 reads CASSHPAGDSPGANVLTF. DNA for the CDR3: TGTGCCAGCAGCCACCCAGCGGGTGACAGTCCTGGGGCCAACGTCCTGACTTTC.

This clonotype came up once. The chain recombines TRBV5-1 with TRBJ2-7; tentative D call: TRBD1 (6 bases). The CDR3 consists of 12 residues. Trimming removed 6 bases at V and 2 bases at J, with 9 bases between. Germline CDR1 is SGHRS and CDR2 is YFSETQ. CDR3 in amino acids: CASTGTTYEQYF. The DNA of the CDR3 is TGCGCCAGCACCGGGACAACCTACGAGCAGTACTTC.

V gene TRBV29-1 combines with J gene TRBJ2-7; TRBD1 matches 9 bases. V shed 2 bases, J shed 0 bases, and the junction held 2 bases outside the gene matches. This CDR3 spans 14 amino acids. In germline, CDR1 is SQVTM, CDR2 ANQGSEA. The CDR3 coding sequence is TGCAGCGTTGAAAGGGGACAGGGCTCCTACGAGCAGTACTTC. Translating gives CSVERGQGSYEQYF.

The J gene is TRBJ2-7, the V gene TRBV29-1; TRBD2 is a possible D gene (5 bases). This CDR3 contains 11 residues. V dropped 2 bases and J dropped 5 bases, with 7 bases sitting between them. Germline values: CDR1 SQVTM, CDR2 ANQGSEA. CDR3 DNA: TGCAGCGTTGAATACGGGGACGAGCAGTACTTC. Protein product: CSVEYGDEQYF.

V and J are TRBV5-1 and TRBJ1-3; D unclear. Germline V gene lookup returns CDR1 SGHRS and CDR2 YFSETQ. V shed 0 bases and J shed 2 bases, with 6 bases lying between them. This CDR3 spans 14 amino acids. The DNA of the CDR3 is TGCGCCAGCAGCTTGGACAGACCTGGAAACACCATATATTTT. Amino acids: CASSLDRPGNTIYF.

The chain links TRBV28 to TRBJ1-2, with D possibly matching TRBD1 (6 bases). V lost 3 bases and J lost 4, with 18 bases in between. Germline lookup yields CDR1 MDHEN and CDR2 SYDVKM. CDR3 length equals 16 residues. CDR3 sequence reads: CASSFLTGFAGYGYTF. The CDR3 coding sequence is TGTGCCAGCAGTTTTCTGACAGGCTTCGCGGGCTATGGCTACACCTTC.

This sequence joins TRBV7-2 and TRBJ2-3; 9 bases agree with TRBD2. The CDR3 is 16 residues long. CDR1 is SGHTA and CDR2 is FQGNSA in the germline V gene. Trimming removed 0 bases from V and 5 bases from J; junction bases left unmatched: 6. CDR3 residues: CASSLASRGGQDTQYF. The CDR3 DNA follows: TGTGCCAGCAGCTTAGCTTCGCGGGGGGGCCAAGATACGCAGTATTTT.

The chain links TRBV5-5 to TRBJ2-5; perhaps TRBD1 as D (6 bases). Germline values: CDR1 SGHKS, CDR2 YYEKEE (reference sequence). This CDR3 is 16 amino acids long. V gave up 2 bases and J gave up 2 bases, with 16 bases separating them. The CDR3 DNA reads as TGTGCCAGCAGCTTCGGCAGGGGACCCACACAAGAGACCCAGTACTTC. It specifies CASSFGRGPTQETQYF.

This CDR3 is CASSLEGLGLAGSTDTQYF. In DNA form, the CDR3 reads TGTGCCAGCAGCTTAGAGGGACTGGGGCTAGCGGGAAGCACAGATACGCAGTATTTT. The chain uses TRBV7-2 and TRBJ2-3; 9 nucleotides match TRBD2. Germline values: CDR1 SGHTA, CDR2 FQGNSA. Losses at the gene ends were 1 base for V and 0 bases for J; bases not matched to a gene: 11. The CDR3 is made up of 19 amino acids.

This clonotype was detected a few times. The chain uses TRBV7-9 and TRBJ1-2, with 7 bases that match TRBD1. V gave up 2 bases and J gave up 4 bases; unmatched junction bases: 13. This CDR3 contains 17 residues. Germline lookup yields CDR1 SEHNR and CDR2 FQNEAQ (reference sequence). CDR3 sequence: CASSLTTGWLISYGYTF. In DNA form, the CDR3 reads TGTGCCAGCAGCTTAACGACAGGGTGGTTGATCAGCTATGGCTACACCTTC.

This clonotype was found a few times. The chain carries TRBV14 and TRBJ1-1, with a weak D call TRBD1 (6 bases). CDR1 and CDR2 from the germline V gene are SGHDN and FVKESK. The CDR3 runs to 14 residues. Deletions cut 3 bases from V and 7 bases from J, with 15 bases between. CDR3 region: CASSHKGGSDEAFF. CDR3 nucleotide sequence: TGTGCCAGCAGCCATAAGGGGGGTAGTGATGAAGCTTTCTTT.

V is TRBV4-1 and J is TRBJ2-5; 11 nucleotides align to TRBD2. The CDR3 is 16 residues long. The germline gives CDR1 MGHRA, CDR2 YSYEKL. Germline trimming cut 2 bases from V and 5 bases from J; bases unmatched to any gene: 7. CDR3 sequence: CASSQQGTSGLETQYF. CDR3 DNA sequence: TGCGCCAGCAGCCAACAAGGGACTAGCGGCCTGGAGACCCAGTACTTC.

The genes are TRBV28 and TRBJ2-7, with 8 bases fitting TRBD1. Germline V gives CDR1 MDHEN, CDR2 SYDVKM. Unmatched junction bases numbered 7, after V lost 7 bases and J lost 2 bases. The CDR3 sequence is 14 residues long. In nucleotides, the CDR3 is TGTGCCAGCACTCCCGACAGGGGTCCCTACGAGCAGTACTTC. Translation gives CASTPDRGPYEQYF. The full variable domain, rest sourced from reference TRBV28 and TRBJ2-7, is DVKVTQSSRYLVKRTGEKVFLECVQDMDHENMFWYRQDPGLGLRLIYFSYDVKMKEKGDIPEGYSVSREKKERFSLILESASTNQTSMYLCASTPDRGPYEQYFGPGTRLTVT.

The chain employs TRBV7-6 and TRBJ2-1; 10 positions agree with TRBD2. V lost 0 bases to trimming and J lost 12 bases; unmatched junction nucleotides: 20. Germline values: CDR1 SGHVS, CDR2 FNYEAQ. CDR3 length: 19 residues. CDR3 nucleotides: TGTGCCAGCAGCTTAGCGCGGAGGCTCGGGACTAGCGAAACGAGTGGGCAGTTCTTC. Translating it yields CASSLARRLGTSETSGQFF. Together with reference TRBV7-6 and TRBJ2-1, the CDR3 gives the full variable domain: GAGVSQSPRYKVTKRGQDVALRCDPISGHVSLYWYRQALGQGPEFLTYFNYEAQQDKSGLPNDRFSAERPEGSISTLTIQRTEQRDSAMYRCASSLARRLGTSETSGQFFGPGTRLTVL.

The chain uses TRBV6-5 and TRBJ2-7, with D perhaps matching TRBD2 (5 bases). Germline V gives CDR1 MNHEY, CDR2 SVGAGI. Deletions cut 4 bases from V and 5 bases from J, with 15 bases between. This CDR3 spans 14 amino acids. The DNA for the CDR3 is TGTGCCAGCAGTTCTGGACTCCTCTATGACGAGCAGTACTTC. Translating it yields CASSSGLLYDEQYF.

The chain carries TRBV7-2 and TRBJ2-7; 8 positions match TRBD1. The CDR3 contains 15 residues. V lost 3 bases, J lost 3 bases, and 7 bases stayed unmatched. Germline V gene sequence: CDR1 SGHTA, CDR2 FQGNSA. The CDR3 DNA sequence: TGTGCCAGCAGCTTCAGCCGGACAGGGAACTACGAGCAGTACTTC. This codes for CASSFSRTGNYEQYF.

A few counts support this clonotype. V usage is TRBV29-1 and J usage is TRBJ1-1; a weak D match, TRBD1 (6 bases). Deletions cut 4 bases from V and 4 bases from J, with 16 bases between. The CDR3 is 14 amino acids. Per the germline V gene, CDR1 is SQVTM and CDR2 is ANQGSEA. The CDR3 region is CSVASGGGGTEAFF. The DNA for the CDR3 is TGCAGCGTTGCGTCCGGCGGGGGCGGCACTGAAGCTTTCTTT.

This chain connects TRBV14 to TRBJ2-1; 10 bases agree with TRBD2. The CDR3 consists of 16 residues. CDR1 is SGHDN and CDR2 is FVKESK in the germline V gene. V dropped 2 bases and J dropped 4; count of bases not matched to a gene: 5. As DNA, the CDR3 is TGTGCCAGCAGCCAACTCGGACTAGCGGATTACAATGAGCAGTTCTTC. It yields the protein CASSQLGLADYNEQFF.

This clonotype turned up a few times. This chain joins TRBV20-1 and TRBJ2-7; 10 nucleotides align to TRBD2. The CDR3 is made up of 16 amino acids. The trim removed 1 base at V and 2 bases at J, leaving 8 bases unmatched. The germline V gene encodes CDR1 DFQATT and CDR2 SNEGSKA (reference sequence). CDR3 region: CSARGLGTSEPYEQYF. DNA of the CDR3: TGCAGTGCTAGAGGCTTGGGGACTAGCGAACCCTACGAGCAGTACTTC.

The V and J genes are TRBV12-3 or TRBV12-4 and TRBJ2-7; D gene ambiguous. The CDR3 has 14 amino acids. Trimming cost V 6 bases and J 0 bases, with 12 bases left between them. The CDR3 is CASSPTHRSYEQYF. For the CDR3, the DNA is TGTGCCAGCAGCCCCACCCACCGCTCCTACGAGCAGTACTTC.

The J gene is TRBJ2-2, the V gene TRBV7-9; D gene ambiguous. Trimming removed 6 bases at V and 0 bases at J, with 8 bases between. The V gene's germline CDR1 is SEHNR and CDR2 FQNEAQ (reference sequence). This CDR3 comprises 14 residues. CDR3 DNA sequence: TGTGCCAGCAGTAGACCTGCGAACACCGGGGAGCTGTTTTTT. This translates into CASSRPANTGELFF.

This clonotype was observed a handful of times. The rearrangement links TRBV21-1 to TRBJ2-7; the table names TRBD1, a call not compared with the DNA. TRBV21-1 is described as a pseudogene. The CDR3 has 14 amino acids. The chain's CDR3 is CASSKEGQCYEQYF. The CDR3 coding sequence is TGTGCCAGCAGCAAAGAGGGACAGTGCTACGAGCAGTACTTC.

This clonotype has only a few counts. The V and J genes are TRBV7-6 and TRBJ2-1, with a possible D match to TRBD1 (5 bases). In germline, CDR1 is SGHVS, CDR2 FNYEAQ. V was pared by 3 bases and J by 10 bases, with 16 bases between. The CDR3 loop spans 14 amino acids. Written as DNA, the CDR3 is TGTGCCAGCAGCTTGGGGCGCGTGGAGATGGAGCAGTTCTTC. Translation: CASSLGRVEMEQFF.